The clone carrying this T cell receptor beta chain came up many times. The record originates from a study of regulatory T cells in long-lasting Graves disease. From germline, CDR1 is SQVTM and CDR2 ANQGSEA. The CDR3 spans 14 residues. J lost 6 bases, V lost 7 bases, and 5 bases had no gene match. iRepertoire HTBI primers and Arm-PCR of CDR3 regions built TCR beta libraries. TCRdb reprocessed the multiplex PCR reads with MiXCR, giving one entry per CDR3 protein. There are hundreds of thousands of distinct CDR3 sequences in the sample; approximately 13% occur only once, and about 9.1% lies in the top ten. Stated time point: newly diagnosed GD, antithyroid drugs for less than 3 months. The TCR library was made from RNA extracted from PBMCs. The data also belong to a second study, concerning T cells in Graves' hyperthyroidism and ophthalmopathy. That paper notes: Researchers ran a first-round RT-PCR on the TCR CDR3 using the HTBI primer set. A 13 V-J signature model discriminated ophthalmopathy versus stable hyperthyroidism.

This material consisted of peripheral blood mononuclear cells (PBMCs), taken at new diagnosis, from a patient treated with antithyroid drugs. This TCR derives from a young man with Graves disease. The rearrangement joins TRBV29-1 to TRBJ2-4, with 14 nucleotides matching TRBD2. CDR3 DNA sequence: TGCAGCGCCGGACTAGCGGGAGGAGGAAACATTCAGTACTTC. The encoded protein is CSAGLAGGGNIQYF. The full variable domain, in which reference TRBV29-1 and TRBJ2-4 provide the parts outside the CDR3, is SAVISQKPSRDICQRGTSLTIQCQVDSQVTMMFWYRQQPGQSLTLIATANQGSEATYESGFVIDKFPISRPNLTFSTLTVSNMSPEDSSIYLCSAGLAGGGNIQYFGAGTRLSVL.